Below are 22 T cell receptor beta chains sequenced from a single sample in a study of blood T cell repertoires in COVID-19. The table came from immunoSEQ multiplex PCR; TCRdb's copy has only in-frame clones and leaves some out. Of 250,000 or so clones in the sample, roughly 89% were seen once. The sequenced sample was peripheral blood. The receptors derive from an older woman with COVID-19, enrolled during active disease.

The chain joins TRBV5-4 to TRBJ2-2, with D perhaps TRBD1 (5 bases). CDR1 SGHNT and CDR2 YYREEE come from the germline V gene (reference sequence). CDR3 length: 17 amino acids. V shed 3 bases and J shed 4 bases, with 19 bases lying between them. The CDR3 region is CASSSAAQGAGTGELFF. The CDR3 DNA is TGTGCCAGCAGCTCCGCCGCGCAGGGTGCCGGCACCGGGGAGCTGTTTTTT.

The V call is TRBV3-1 (or the pseudogene TRBV3-2), the J call TRBJ1-2; the D gene is possibly TRBD1 (6 bases). V was clipped by 0 bases and J by 7 bases, with 12 bases between them. The CDR3 loop spans 14 amino acids. Germline values: CDR1 LGHDT, CDR2 YNNKEL (reference sequence). This CDR3 is CASSQEGGVSGYTF. CDR3 DNA sequence: TGTGCCAGCAGCCAAGAAGGGGGTGTTAGTGGCTACACCTTC.

The chain employs TRBV7-9 and TRBJ2-5, with unresolved D. Deletions cut 5 bases from V and 4 bases from J, with 26 bases between. Looked up from germline, CDR1 is SEHNR and CDR2 is FQNEAQ (reference sequence). CDR3 length equals 18 residues. This chain's CDR3 is CASSPPQIKYRLGETQYF. CDR3 sequence (DNA): TGTGCCAGCAGCCCCCCACAGATTAAGTACCGTCTGGGAGAGACCCAGTACTTC.

This sequence joins TRBV18 and TRBJ2-6; no firm D call. Germline V gene data show CDR1 as KGHSH and CDR2 as LQKENI. The germline V and J ends were trimmed by 3 bases and 0 bases, with 15 bases remaining between them. CDR3 length equals 18 residues. In DNA, the CDR3 is TGTGCCAGCTCACCTCTTCCAGGCTCCTACTCTGGGGCCAACGTCCTGACTTTC. It translates to CASSPLPGSYSGANVLTF.

V gene TRBV28 combines with J gene TRBJ2-7; tentative D call: TRBD1 (5 bases). The germline V gene has CDR1 MDHEN and CDR2 SYDVKM. The V end was cut by 6 bases, the J end by 10 bases, with 16 bases between. This CDR3 is built from 12 residues. The CDR3 DNA sequence: TGTGCCAGCAGATCCACAGGAAGAGTTCAGTACTTC. This encodes CASRSTGRVQYF.

This rearrangement joins TRBV27 to TRBJ2-5; D is unclear. The length of the CDR3 is 14 residues. The V and J ends lost 2 bases and 1 base respectively, with 8 bases between them. CDR1 is MNHEY and CDR2 is SMNVEV in the germline V gene (reference sequence). DNA of the CDR3: TGTGCCAGCAGTTTAGCCACGGTCCAAGAGACCCAGTACTTC. Residues: CASSLATVQETQYF.

The chain employs TRBV27 and TRBJ2-7; maybe TRBD1 (5 bases). From germline, CDR1 is MNHEY and CDR2 SMNVEV (reference sequence). This CDR3 spans 14 amino acids. The V gene lost 0 bases and the J gene lost 3 bases, with 9 bases spanning the gap. CDR3 DNA sequence: TGTGCCAGCAGTTTATCACAGGCTCGCTACGAGCAGTACTTC. Amino acids: CASSLSQARYEQYF.

The chain employs TRBV5-4 and TRBJ2-5; unclear D gene. The CDR3 is 16 amino acids. V dropped 0 bases and J dropped 2 bases, with 14 bases sitting between them. Germline values: CDR1 SGHNT, CDR2 YYREEE (reference sequence). The CDR3 is CASSLGLQAIQETQYF. The CDR3 DNA sequence: TGTGCCAGCAGCTTGGGTTTGCAGGCAATACAAGAGACCCAGTACTTC.

The V and J genes are TRBV6-5 and TRBJ1-1; D unresolved. Germline V gives CDR1 MNHEY, CDR2 SVGAGI. CDR3 length: 13 residues. V was cut by 6 bases and J by 3 bases, with 11 bases left in between. The CDR3 bases are TGTGCCAGCAGCGGGAGGGTGGACACTGAAGCTTTCTTT. Translating gives CASSGRVDTEAFF.

This rearrangement joins TRBV27 to TRBJ2-7, with 10 positions matching TRBD1. The CDR3 is 14 amino acids. The germline CDR1 and CDR2 sequences are MNHEY and SMNVEV (reference sequence). J was trimmed by 6 bases and V by 2 bases; bases with no gene match: 4. The CDR3 DNA reads TGTGCCAGCAGTTTAAGACAGGGGGCCTCCGAGCAGTACTTC. It yields the protein CASSLRQGASEQYF.

The gene calls are TRBV7-3 and TRBJ2-3; the match to TRBD1 covers 8 bases. Germline V CDR1 and CDR2: SGHTA, FQGTGA. The length of the CDR3 is 15 residues. V shed 3 bases, J shed 1 base, and the junction held 3 bases outside the gene matches. CDR3 amino acids: CASSFSTGGTDTQYF. For the CDR3, the DNA is TGTGCCAGCAGCTTCTCGACAGGGGGCACAGATACGCAGTATTTT.

The chain carries TRBV7-3 and TRBJ1-3; possibly TRBD1 for D (5 bases). Trimming took off 5 bases at V and 4 bases at J, with 18 bases between the two ends. Germline CDR1 reads SGHTA; CDR2 reads FQGTGA. The CDR3 runs 16 residues. The CDR3 DNA sequence: TGTGCCAGCAGCCCCTCCGGGGGTTTGGGGGGAAACACCATATATTTT. This gives the protein CASSPSGGLGGNTIYF. Supplemented by reference TRBV7-3 and TRBJ1-3, the full variable domain reads GAGVSQTPSNKVTEKGKYVELRCDPISGHTALYWYRQSLGQGPEFLIYFQGTGAADDSGLPNDRFFAVRPEGSVSTLKIQRTERGDSAVYLCASSPSGGLGGNTIYFGEGSWLTVV.

The chain is built from TRBV27 and TRBJ1-2; TRBD1 is a possible D gene (5 bases). CDR3 length equals 13 residues. Per the germline V gene, CDR1 is MNHEY and CDR2 is SMNVEV (reference sequence). The V end was cut by 6 bases, the J end by 4 bases, with 12 bases between. The CDR3 DNA reads as TGTGCCAGCAGAACACAGGTTGGCTATGGCTACACCTTC. Amino acids: CASRTQVGYGYTF.

This chain links TRBV6-5 with TRBJ2-1; D perhaps matches TRBD1 (5 bases). The germline V gene has CDR1 MNHEY and CDR2 SVGAGI. V lost 7 bases to trimming and J lost 12 bases, with 16 bases between them. The CDR3 has 12 residues. CDR3 in amino acids: CASNREQGRQFF. The CDR3 DNA sequence: TGTGCCAGCAATCGAGAGCAGGGAAGGCAGTTCTTC.

This chain links TRBV19 with TRBJ2-2; TRBD2 matches 7 bases. The CDR3 has 15 amino acids. V lost 3 bases to trimming and J lost 0 bases; unmatched junction nucleotides: 1. The germline V gene has CDR1 LNHDA and CDR2 SQIVND (reference sequence). CDR3 residues: CASSILAANTGELFF. In DNA form, the CDR3 reads TGTGCCAGTAGTATTCTAGCGGCGAACACCGGGGAGCTGTTTTTT.

The chain couples TRBV6-2 or TRBV6-3 to TRBJ2-5; a weak D match, TRBD2 (6 bases). V was cut by 2 bases and J by 13 bases, with 14 bases left in between. There are 12 residues in the CDR3. CDR1 MNHEY and CDR2 SVGEGT come from the germline V gene. The CDR3 nucleotides are TGTGCCAGCAGTTACGGACCGGGACTCCGGTACTTC. Translated, it gives CASSYGPGLRYF.

This clone was picked up one time. The chain is built from TRBV2 and TRBJ2-3, with 15 bases identical to TRBD2. Germline CDR1 and CDR2: SNHLY and FYNNEI. The J segment lost 3 bases and the V segment lost 6 bases, leaving 1 base of the junction unmatched. CDR3 length: 15 residues. In DNA form, the CDR3 reads TGTGCCAGCAGCGGACTAGCGGGGGGGACAGATACGCAGTATTTT. Amino acids: CASSGLAGGTDTQYF. Filled out from reference TRBV2 and TRBJ2-3, the complete variable domain reads EPEVTQTPSHQVTQMGQEVILRCVPISNHLYFYWYRQILGQKVEFLVSFYNNEISEKSEIFDDQFSVERPDGSNFTLKIRSTKLEDSAMYFCASSGLAGGTDTQYFGPGTRLTVL.

This clone came up a few times. The chain combines TRBV3-1 (or the pseudogene TRBV3-2) with TRBJ1-5; D is unresolved. Trimming took 4 bases from V and 2 from J, leaving 12 bases between them. Germline V gene lookup returns CDR1 LGHDT and CDR2 YNNKEL (reference sequence). This CDR3 spans 15 amino acids. The CDR3 is CASSRNGEGNQPQHF. Here the CDR3 DNA reads TGTGCCAGCAGCCGGAACGGGGAGGGCAATCAGCCCCAGCATTTT.

The chain is built from TRBV6-4 and TRBJ1-1; D unresolved. The V end was cut by 3 bases, the J end by 1 base, with 6 bases between. The CDR3 extends over 13 amino acids. Germline values: CDR1 MRHNA, CDR2 SNTAGT. CDR3 DNA: TGTGCCAGCAGTGAGTCGAGGAACACTGAAGCTTTCTTT. Amino acids: CASSESRNTEAFF.

The V call is TRBV4-3, the J call TRBJ2-2; TRBD2 matches at 8 bases. The CDR3 sequence is 16 residues long. Unmatched junction bases numbered 5, after V lost 1 base and J lost 4 bases. CDR1 is LGHNA, CDR2 YSLEER, per germline. CDR3 sequence (DNA): TGCGCCAGCAGCCAAGCCGGGACTAGGTTCACCGGGGAGCTGTTTTTT. This sequence encodes CASSQAGTRFTGELFF.

The chain employs TRBV7-2 and TRBJ2-7, with 8 bases matching TRBD2. The V gene end was trimmed by 1 base and the J gene end by 7 bases; junction bases not matched to a gene: 15. This CDR3 spans 17 amino acids. CDR1 and CDR2 (germline): SGHTA, FQGNSA. CDR3 coding DNA: TGTGCCAGCAGCTTAGGATGGAGCGGGAGCCCATCTAGGGAGCAGTACTTC. Amino acid sequence: CASSLGWSGSPSREQYF.

This clone was counted once. The rearrangement links TRBV10-3 to TRBJ2-1, with TRBD2 as a possible D gene (5 bases). With 0 bases removed from V and 0 bases from J, the gap between germline ends came to 9 bases. CDR1 is ENHRY, CDR2 SYGVKD, per germline. This CDR3 contains 16 residues. The CDR3: CAISESGENSYNEQFF. CDR3 nucleotides: TGTGCCATCAGTGAGTCGGGAGAAAACTCCTACAATGAGCAGTTCTTC.